The clone carrying this TCR beta chain occurred once. Its antigen is still unknown. This entry belongs to a study of CD8+CD57+ T cells in acquired aplastic anemia. Trimming removed 10 bases from V and 7 bases from J, with 11 bases in between. The CDR3 length is 11 residues. Germline V gene lookup returns CDR1 ENHRY and CDR2 SYGVKD. Previously, flow cytometry had revealed CD8+CD57+ cell expansion in the patients chosen for sequencing. Each of the patients presented with severe acquired aplastic anemia. Overall study findings and caveats: Statistical testing detected no significant gap in CD8+ Simpson's diversity between patients and controls.

Genomic DNA was employed as the template in profiling TCR beta VDJ and CDR3. MiXCR was run by TCRdb on the reads, yielding one entry per CDR3 protein. Seen here are tens of thousands of distinct CDR3 sequences, around 70% observed once, and the top ten hold 65% to 85%. The sequence came from a human donor with aplastic anemia. Specimen: sorted CD4+, CD8+, or CD8+CD57+ T cells (not recorded which) from PBMCs. The V call is TRBV10-3, the J call TRBJ1-3; D may be TRBD1 (5 bases). The CDR3 DNA reads TGTGCCACGGGACCGCCGAACACCATATATTTT. Translating it yields CATGPPNTIYF.